Presented here are 6 T cell receptor beta chains from one specimen sequenced in a study of memory CD4+ T cells and cytomegalovirus serostatus. Single viable CD3+CD4+CD8-CD45RO+ cells were sorted as the memory CD4+ T cells. Using immunoSEQ multiplex PCR, the repertoire was profiled, and TCRdb retains in-frame clones only, with some absent. The data contain about 60,000 clones, more than 70% of them singletons. The specimen sequenced was memory CD4+ T cells from blood. The receptors derive from an adult in good health and CMV-seronegative. Some clones in this sample may be carry-over from other donors' samples.

This clone was seen only a few times. The chain joins TRBV7-6 to TRBJ2-2, with D unclear. In germline, CDR1 is SGHVS, CDR2 FNYEAQ. Trimming shortened V by 5 bases and J by 2 bases, and 0 bases separated the two germline ends. The CDR3 totals 11 residues. The CDR3 sequence: CASSNTGELFF. DNA of the CDR3: TGTGCCAGCAGCAACACCGGGGAGCTGTTTTTT.

The rearrangement joins TRBV6-5 to TRBJ1-2; D ambiguous. Germline V gives CDR1 MNHEY, CDR2 SVGAGI. This CDR3 comprises 12 residues. Trimming stripped 7 bases from V and 1 base from J, with 7 bases between. In nucleotides, the CDR3 is TGTGCCAGCACGCCGGGTAACTATGGCTACACCTTC. Translated, it gives CASTPGNYGYTF.

V usage is TRBV19 and J usage is TRBJ1-1; 7 bases align to TRBD1. The length of the CDR3 is 14 residues. Trimming took 2 bases from V and 5 from J; bases not matched to a gene: 5. Germline CDR1 is LNHDA and CDR2 is SQIVND (reference sequence). In DNA, the CDR3 is TGTGCCAGTAGTATAAGCGCAGGGGGGACTGAAGCTTTCTTT. It codes for CASSISAGGTEAFF.

The genes are TRBV9 and TRBJ1-2; the match to TRBD1 covers 7 bases. The CDR3 is 13 residues long. CDR1 and CDR2 (germline): SGDLS, YYNGEE. The V segment lost 3 bases and the J segment 4 bases; nucleotides outside the gene matches: 3. For the CDR3, the DNA is TGTGCCAGCAGCGACGACAGGGCCTATGGCTACACCTTC. Its translation is CASSDDRAYGYTF.

The V and J genes are TRBV28 and TRBJ2-1; D is unresolved. This CDR3 is built from 12 residues. Germline V lookup: CDR1 MDHEN, CDR2 SYDVKM. The ends were cut back, 2 bases at V and 7 bases at J, with 6 bases in the middle. This CDR3 is CASSLTENEQFF. CDR3 bases: TGTGCCAGCAGTTTAACCGAAAATGAGCAGTTCTTC.

The chain uses TRBV29-1 and TRBJ2-5, with 7 bases lining up with TRBD2. V was clipped by 2 bases and J by 1 base; unmatched bases: 1. Germline assignment: CDR1 SQVTM and CDR2 ANQGSEA. This CDR3 is built from 13 residues. In nucleotides, the CDR3 is TGCAGCGTTGAACCGGGGGGCCAAGAGACCCAGTACTTC. It encodes CSVEPGGQETQYF.